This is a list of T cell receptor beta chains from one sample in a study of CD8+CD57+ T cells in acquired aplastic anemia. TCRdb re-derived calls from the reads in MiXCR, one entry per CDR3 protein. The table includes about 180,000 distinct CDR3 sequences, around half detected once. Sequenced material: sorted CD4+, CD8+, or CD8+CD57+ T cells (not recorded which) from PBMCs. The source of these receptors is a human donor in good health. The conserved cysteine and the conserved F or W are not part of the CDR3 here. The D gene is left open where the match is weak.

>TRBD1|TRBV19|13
ASSTDRSPNQPQH
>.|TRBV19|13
ASSVTGARSYEQY
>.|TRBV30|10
AGARGNTEAF
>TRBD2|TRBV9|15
ASSVASGLAGGGEQF
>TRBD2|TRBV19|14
ASSIASGRSRETQY
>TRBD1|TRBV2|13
ASSPSGGRSEKLF
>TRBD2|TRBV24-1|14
ATSDPGLAGDVEQF
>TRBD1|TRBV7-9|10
ASQGARDGYT
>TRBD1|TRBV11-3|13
ASSPTGGVNNEQF
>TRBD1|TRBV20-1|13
SARRTGGSNQPQH
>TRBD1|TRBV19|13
ASSMRGQGTTEAF
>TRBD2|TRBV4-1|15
ASSQGAGLATGNEQF
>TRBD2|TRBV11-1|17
ASSLMRGGALGGSYEQY
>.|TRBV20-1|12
SARRQPSSYEQY
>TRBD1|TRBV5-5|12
ASSWTGGRYEQY
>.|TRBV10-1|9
ASGPTDTQY
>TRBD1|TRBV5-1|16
ASRQPNRTGDFQETQY
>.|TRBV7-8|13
ASSTLYGRDYEQY
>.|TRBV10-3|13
AISESFRTNYGYT
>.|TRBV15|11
ATSRALRHEQY
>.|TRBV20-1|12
SARRGDSNTEAF
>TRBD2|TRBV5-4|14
ASSSGLAAPTGELF
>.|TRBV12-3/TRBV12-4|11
ASTYRDNYGYT
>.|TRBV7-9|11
ASSYMSGTEAF
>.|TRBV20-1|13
SARDLRGRSYEQY
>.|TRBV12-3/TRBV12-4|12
ASNVVGGTGELF
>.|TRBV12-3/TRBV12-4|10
ASSFVPDSSA
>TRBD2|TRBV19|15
ASSNAPLAVNTGELF
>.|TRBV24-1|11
ASRGFVGNTIY
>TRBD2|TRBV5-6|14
ASSAPVGGLRSEQY
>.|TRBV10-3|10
ATGTGGTEAF
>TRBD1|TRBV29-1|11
SVLEGASYGYT
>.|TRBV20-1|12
SAIRASQEEPQH
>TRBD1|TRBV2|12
ASSSGGTVYEQY
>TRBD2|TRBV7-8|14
ASSKRLADSYNEQF
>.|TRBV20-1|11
SAHPQVEETQY
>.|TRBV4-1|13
ASSSQDSTNEKLF
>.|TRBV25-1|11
ASGREGVQPQH
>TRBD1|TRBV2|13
ASRGEQGANYGYT
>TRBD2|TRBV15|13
ATSSGLAGLNEQF
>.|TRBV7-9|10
ASTVEAHGYT
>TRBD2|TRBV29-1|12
SVGLAGYTDTQY
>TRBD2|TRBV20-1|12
SATKLAGADTQY
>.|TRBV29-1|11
SAAGQAKETQY
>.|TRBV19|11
ASSTPGNTEAF
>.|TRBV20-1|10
SASPGNQPQH
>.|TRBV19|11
ASSKGLNQPQH
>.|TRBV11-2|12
ASSPSLGDYGYT
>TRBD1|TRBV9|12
ASSVGGGRSPLH
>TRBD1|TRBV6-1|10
ASFLTGDGHT
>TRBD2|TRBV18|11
ASSRVAGDEQF
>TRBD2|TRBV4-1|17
ASSQDLASGTSSYNEQF
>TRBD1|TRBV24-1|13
ATSVSTGSEDGYT
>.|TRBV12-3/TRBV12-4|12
ASSLMGAGNTIY